This is a list of T cell receptor beta chains from one sample in a study of beta chain features in type 1 diabetes. Repertoires were generated with immunoSEQ multiplex PCR, while TCRdb's copy carries only in-frame clones and drops some. The data contain about 710,000 clones, more than 13% of them seen just once; the ten biggest clones take up just under 0.04%. The material sequenced was naive CD4+ T cells from blood. These TCRs come from a man between 18 and 29 years old with type 1 diabetes. The CDR3 runs from the conserved cysteine through the conserved F or W. Fields, in order: J gene, D gene, clone size, CDR3 length, V gene, CDR3 DNA, CDR3 protein. The D gene is left open where the match is weak. Only part of the rows carry a size: once, few, many, or a class if the clone is expanded.

TRBJ2-5 | . | . | 15 | TRBV5-5 | TGTGCCAGCAGCTTGTGGCAGGGGCACCAAGAGACCCAGTACTTC | CASSLWQGHQETQYF
TRBJ2-4 | TRBD2 | . | 17 | TRBV4-1 | TGCGCCAGCAGCCAACTAGCGGGGCTGGTGTCACAAAACATTCAGTACTTC | CASSQLAGLVSQNIQYF
TRBJ1-1 | . | . | 16 | TRBV7-9 | TGTGCCAGCAGCGCAGACAGGCCGATCCGGAACACTGAAGCTTTCTTT | CASSADRPIRNTEAFF
TRBJ1-5 | TRBD1 | few | 15 | TRBV7-9 | TGTGCCAGCAGCCCTGGACAGGGGAGGAATCAGCCCCAGCATTTT | CASSPGQGRNQPQHF
TRBJ2-3 | . | few | 16 | TRBV7-8 | TGTGCCAGCAGCCAGCCTGGACGGCGTCGAATAGATACGCAGTATTTT | CASSQPGRRRIDTQYF
TRBJ1-5 | . | . | 16 | TRBV14 | TGTGCCAGCAGACGCCTTGGGCAGGCGTACAATCAGCCCCAGCATTTT | CASRRLGQAYNQPQHF
TRBJ2-1 | . | . | 17 | TRBV18 | TGTGCCAGCTCACCCTCCGTACCTGTGTACTCCTACAATGAGCAGTTCTTC | CASSPSVPVYSYNEQFF
TRBJ2-1 | TRBD2 | few | 17 | TRBV9 | TGTGCCAGCAGCGTAGAACTGACTAGCGGGGGCTACAATGAGCAGTTCTTC | CASSVELTSGGYNEQFF
TRBJ2-7 | . | . | 10 | TRBV30 | TGTGCTCTTTCAGTGTCAGAGCAGTACTTC | CALSVSEQYF
TRBJ2-2 | . | . | 15 | TRBV6-5 | TGTGCCAGCAGTTCTGCCGGGACCTCAGCCGGGGAGCTGTTTTTT | CASSSAGTSAGELFF
TRBJ2-3 | TRBD2 | few | 15 | TRBV29-1 | TGCAGCGTGGCCAAGACAGCGGGAGACACAGATACGCAGTATTTT | CSVAKTAGDTDTQYF
TRBJ2-1 | . | . | 14 | TRBV7-2 | TGTGCCAGCAGCTTATTCGAGCGAGGCAATGAGCAGTTCTTC | CASSLFERGNEQFF
TRBJ1-5 | TRBD1 | . | 16 | TRBV5-6 | TGTGCCAGCAGCTTGGGCGCTGGGACAGGGTTTCAGCCCCAGCATTTT | CASSLGAGTGFQPQHF
TRBJ1-6 | . | few | 16 | TRBV7-6 | TGTGCCAGCAGCTTAGCCCCGTCCCCGGCCAATTCACCCCTCCACTTT | CASSLAPSPANSPLHF
TRBJ2-4 | TRBD2 | . | 18 | TRBV29-1 | TGCAGCGTTGAATTAGCGGGAGGGCCGGCCTTAGCCAAAAACATTCAGTACTTC | CSVELAGGPALAKNIQYF
TRBJ1-6 | TRBD1 | . | 18 | TRBV13 | TGTGCCAGCAGCTCAGCTTCGACAGGGATGGGGTATAATTCACCCCTCCACTTT | CASSSASTGMGYNSPLHF
TRBJ2-5 | . | few | 12 | TRBV7-9 | TGTGCCAGCAGCCCTCCCGGGGAGACCCAGTACTTC | CASSPPGETQYF
TRBJ2-2 | . | . | 12 | TRBV6-5 | TGTGCCAGCAGGAGAACACCGGGGGAGCTGTTTTTT | CASRRTPGELFF